This passage covers 25 T cell receptor beta chains from one sample sequenced in a study. TCRdb fed the 5' RACE reads into MiXCR, producing one record per CDR3 protein. The sample shows around 43,000 distinct CDR3 sequences, 18% of them seen only once. The sample comprised naive CD4+ T cells sorted from a lymph node. Subset described: naive CD4+ T cells, CD4+CD45RA+CD25-. Receptors originate from a female donor with breast cancer.

The V and J genes are TRBV6-7 and TRBJ1-6; TRBD1 matches 9 bases. TRBV6-7 is labeled an ORF, and its function is uncertain. V was clipped by 5 bases and J by 10 bases; unmatched bases: 6. The CDR3 length is 14 residues. CDR3 residues: CASSPGQGGSPLHF. CDR3 DNA: TGTGCCAGCAGTCCGGGACAGGGAGGATCACCCCTCCACTTT.

This rearrangement joins TRBV5-1 to TRBJ2-3; D is possibly TRBD2 (6 bases). The germline V gene has CDR1 SGHRS and CDR2 YFSETQ. V lost 0 bases and J 6 bases, leaving 8 bases between the germline ends. The CDR3 runs 13 residues. The CDR3 region has the DNA TGCGCCAGCAGCTTGGCCGGAGGGGATACGCAGTATTTT. As protein: CASSLAGGDTQYF.

In its sample, this clonotype was seen a few times. This chain's CDR3 is CASSRALLGLNSPLHF. CDR3 DNA: TGTGCCAGCAGCCGGGCCTTACTCGGCCTAAATTCACCCCTCCACTTT. The rearrangement uses TRBV28 and TRBJ1-6; D ambiguous. This CDR3 region has 16 residues. The germline CDR1 and CDR2 sequences are MDHEN and SYDVKM. The V end lost 6 bases, the J end lost 7 bases, and 19 bases lay between the germline ends. Using reference TRBV28 and TRBJ1-6 for the parts outside the CDR3, the full variable domain is DVKVTQSSRYLVKRTGEKVFLECVQDMDHENMFWYRQDPGLGLRLIYFSYDVKMKEKGDIPEGYSVSREKKERFSLILESASTNQTSMYLCASSRALLGLNSPLHFGNGTRLTVT.

This clonotype is classed as large. The genes are TRBV28 and TRBJ1-2; 7 nucleotides align to TRBD1. The CDR3 has 13 residues. Germline V gene data show CDR1 as MDHEN and CDR2 as SYDVKM. After removal of 4 bases from V and 4 bases from J, the junction contained 3 bases not matched to a gene. Here the CDR3 DNA reads TGTGCCAGCAGTTCTGGACAGGTCTATGGCTACACCTTC. Encoded protein: CASSSGQVYGYTF.

This chain joins TRBV12-3 or TRBV12-4 and TRBJ2-7; possible D gene TRBD2, 6 bases. The CDR3 spans 16 residues. Trimming stripped 6 bases from V and 2 bases from J, with 20 bases between. This CDR3 reads CASRSLESRGAYEQYF. CDR3 DNA sequence: TGTGCCAGCAGGTCCCTCGAATCGCGGGGAGCCTACGAGCAGTACTTC.

The chain carries TRBV18 and TRBJ2-7; tentative D call: TRBD2 (5 bases). Deletions cut 6 bases from V and 3 bases from J, with 9 bases between. The CDR3 is 12 amino acids. Looked up from germline, CDR1 is KGHSH and CDR2 is LQKENI. In DNA, the CDR3 is TGTGCCAGCTCTACCACTAGCTACGAGCAGTACTTC. This sequence encodes CASSTTSYEQYF.

Ten or more counts support this clonotype. V usage is TRBV20-1 and J usage is TRBJ2-5; the D call may be TRBD1 or TRBD2 (5 bases each). The germline V and J ends were trimmed by 6 bases and 2 bases, with 13 bases remaining between them. The CDR3 is 13 residues long. The V gene's germline CDR1 is DFQATT and CDR2 SNEGSKA (reference sequence). The CDR3 protein is CSAPGPEQETQYF. In DNA, the CDR3 is TGCAGTGCCCCGGGACCAGAACAAGAGACCCAGTACTTC.

This chain joins TRBV7-3 and TRBJ2-3; TRBD1 might be the D (7 bases). Germline CDR1 is SGHTA and CDR2 is FQGTGA. V was cut by 5 bases and J by 5 bases, with 11 bases left in between. This CDR3 is built from 13 residues. In DNA, the CDR3 is TGTGCCAGCAGCGCCCAGGGGGGAGATACGCAGTATTTT. Protein product: CASSAQGGDTQYF. The complete variable domain, with remaining parts taken from reference TRBV7-3 and TRBJ2-3, reads GAGVSQTPSNKVTEKGKYVELRCDPISGHTALYWYRQSLGQGPEFLIYFQGTGAADDSGLPNDRFFAVRPEGSVSTLKIQRTERGDSAVYLCASSAQGGDTQYFGPGTRLTVL.

CDR3 sequence reads: CASSPGSGTSTNEKLFF. As DNA, the CDR3 is TGCGCCAGCAGTCCCGGGTCGGGGACTTCAACTAATGAAAAACTGTTTTTT. The rearrangement uses TRBV5-1 and TRBJ1-4; D is possibly TRBD1 (5 bases). The CDR3 is 17 residues long. Trimming took off 5 bases at V and 0 bases at J, with 17 bases between the two ends. Germline V gene sequence: CDR1 SGHRS, CDR2 YFSETQ.

This clonotype was seen repeatedly, ten times or more. The rearrangement uses TRBV10-1 and TRBJ2-3; D call uncertain. The germline CDR1 and CDR2 sequences are WNHNN and SYGVQD (reference sequence). The CDR3 sequence is 13 residues long. Trimming pared 6 bases from V and 9 bases from J, leaving 16 bases between. The CDR3 reads CASSPSISSTQYF. In DNA, the CDR3 is TGCGCCAGCAGCCCTAGTATATCATCGACGCAGTATTTT.

This clonotype was observed at least ten times. This chain joins TRBV4-1 and TRBJ1-1; TRBD1 matches 7 bases. Germline V gene lookup returns CDR1 MGHRA and CDR2 YSYEKL. This CDR3 has 16 amino acids. V lost 0 bases, J lost 5 bases, and 9 bases stayed unmatched. The DNA for the CDR3 is TGCGCCAGCAGCCAAGAGAGGGGGCGACGGGATACTGAAGCTTTCTTT. Its protein product is CASSQERGRRDTEAFF.

This clonotype was seen only a few times. The chain is built from TRBV20-1 and TRBJ1-2; D not certain. Germline V gene data show CDR1 as DFQATT and CDR2 as SNEGSKA (reference sequence). Trimming removed 5 bases from V and 0 bases from J, with 10 bases in between. This CDR3 has 13 residues. CDR3 coding DNA: TGCAGTGCTCCCACGGAAGCTAACTATGGCTACACCTTC. It yields the protein CSAPTEANYGYTF.

This clonotype has at least ten counts. The V call is TRBV6-2 or TRBV6-3, the J call TRBJ2-7, with no clear D. The CDR3 totals 14 residues. V was clipped by 8 bases and J by 0 bases, with 14 bases between them. Germline-derived CDR1 and CDR2 are MNHEY and SVGEGT. CDR3 DNA: TGTGCCAGCGGCCCGTGGAGCTTCTCCTACGAGCAGTACTTC. Residues: CASGPWSFSYEQYF.

This clonotype was found once. V gene TRBV12-3 or TRBV12-4 combines with J gene TRBJ2-7, with no clear D. This CDR3 is built from 11 residues. V was pared by 6 bases and J by 5 bases, with 8 bases between. CDR3 protein: CASSSTHEQYV. In nucleotides, the CDR3 is TGTGCCAGCAGCAGCACCCACGAGCAGTACGTC.

With respect to this clonotype: The CDR3 ends on some other residue instead of the conserved phenylalanine or tryptophan, so this is likely a read error. The chain has TRBV5-1 and TRBJ2-1; 7 nucleotides agree with TRBD2. The V and J ends lost 7 bases and 8 bases, in that order; junction bases with no gene match: 12. Per germline, CDR1 SGHRS and CDR2 YFSETQ. The CDR3 consists of 14 residues. CDR3 region: CASSSGTPYDEQFL. DNA for the CDR3: TGCGCCAGCTCAAGCGGGACGCCTTACGATGAGCAGTTCCTC.

A few counts support this clonotype. The chain couples TRBV4-1 to TRBJ2-3; D uncertain. CDR3 length: 17 residues. Per germline, CDR1 MGHRA and CDR2 YSYEKL. Deletions cut 0 bases from V and 0 bases from J, with 13 bases between. The DNA for the CDR3 is TGCGCCAGCAGCCAAGATTACGCCAGCGAGAGCACAGATACGCAGTATTTT. It is translated as CASSQDYASESTDTQYF.

This clonotype was recorded a few times. The gene calls are TRBV5-5 and TRBJ1-5; D gene uncertain. This CDR3 has 15 residues. The V gene lost 4 bases and the J gene lost 0 bases, with 11 bases spanning the gap. Germline assignment: CDR1 SGHKS and CDR2 YYEKEE (reference sequence). The CDR3 DNA reads as TGTGCCAGCAGCATAAGACCGGTTAGCAATCAGCCCCAGCATTTT. The encoded protein is CASSIRPVSNQPQHF.

V usage is TRBV4-2 and J usage is TRBJ2-3; D might be TRBD1 (6 bases). The V end lost 5 bases, the J end lost 5 bases, and 14 bases lay between the germline ends. From germline, CDR1 is LGHNA and CDR2 YNFKEQ. The CDR3 runs 14 residues. Written as DNA, the CDR3 is TGTGCCAGCAGCTCAACAGGGTCTGGAGATACGCAGTATTTT. Translated, it gives CASSSTGSGDTQYF.

The chain uses TRBV5-1 and TRBJ2-7, with 9 bases lining up with TRBD2. The CDR3 covers 14 residues. V lost 3 bases, J lost 3 bases, and 4 bases stayed unmatched. Germline V gene sequence: CDR1 SGHRS, CDR2 YFSETQ. The CDR3: CASSSGTSFYEQYF. Written as DNA, the CDR3 is TGCGCCAGCAGCTCGGGGACTAGCTTCTACGAGCAGTACTTC.

The V call is TRBV4-1, the J call TRBJ2-7; a possible D gene is TRBD1 (5 bases). Germline values: CDR1 MGHRA, CDR2 YSYEKL. This CDR3 has 14 residues. V was shortened by 4 bases and J by 6 bases, with 16 bases between the two germline ends. CDR3: CASSLSTGSGEQYF. As DNA, the CDR3 is TGCGCCAGCAGCCTCTCTACAGGATCCGGCGAGCAGTACTTC.

This clonotype was found many times. V and J are TRBV4-3 and TRBJ2-2, with D unclear. Between the trimmed V and J ends, which lost 4 bases and 5 bases, there was a span of 8 bases. CDR3 length equals 13 residues. Germline V gene sequence: CDR1 LGHNA, CDR2 YSLEER. In nucleotides, the CDR3 is TGCGCCAGCAGCCCTCAAGGGACCGGGGAGCTGTTTTTT. Its translation is CASSPQGTGELFF.

The table lists this clonotype with a few counts. The rearrangement uses TRBV12-3 or TRBV12-4 and TRBJ2-1; the D is unclear. The CDR3 totals 12 residues. Trimming removed 3 bases at V and 13 bases at J, with 13 bases between. CDR3 coding DNA: TGTGCCAGCAGTTTTCTCCCCCTATCCCAGTTCTTC. Its translation is CASSFLPLSQFF.

The chain uses TRBV6-1 and TRBJ2-7; possibly TRBD1 for D (6 bases). Germline V gene data show CDR1 as MNHNS and CDR2 as SASEGT. Trimming stripped 6 bases from V and 5 bases from J, with 14 bases between. The CDR3 is 13 residues long. As DNA, the CDR3 is TGTGCCAGCAGCCTGGCAGGGGACCACGAGCAGTACTTC. Translation gives CASSLAGDHEQYF.

This clonotype was counted once. A read error may account for a junction end that differs from germline. The chain couples TRBV28 to TRBJ2-6, with D possibly being TRBD1 (5 bases). CDR3 length: 13 amino acids. Germline V gives CDR1 MDHEN, CDR2 SYDVKM. CDR3 DNA: TGTGCCAGCCGTAAATCTGGGGCCAACGTCCCGACTTTC. This translates into CASRKSGANVPTF.

On this clonotype itself: An end of the junction differs from the germline gene, which may be a read error. The rearrangement joins TRBV28 to TRBJ1-1, with D possibly TRBD1 on 5 matching bases. Germline V gene lookup returns CDR1 MDHEN and CDR2 SYDVKM. The CDR3 is made up of 15 amino acids. This CDR3 is CASARGSLGNTEAFF. The CDR3 DNA reads as TGTGCCAGCGCTAGGGGATCCCTAGGGAACACCGAAGCTTTCTTT.